A selection of T cell receptor beta chains follows, all from one sample in a study of identical twins' blood T cells. TCRdb recomputed calls from the 5' RACE reads with MiXCR, one row per CDR3 protein. The sample carries about 370,000 distinct CDR3 sequences, approximately 30% recorded once. The sequenced material came from PBMCs. These receptor sequences come from a woman aged 18 to 55 in good health. CDR3s include the opening cysteine and the closing phenylalanine or tryptophan. D genes are given only for firm matches. Some rows mark clone size as missing; the rest say once, few, many or name a class of expanded clone.

J gene: TRBJ2-7; clone size: -; V gene: TRBV20-1; D gene: TRBD2; CDR3 protein: CSARDLNRGLTCEQYF; CDR3 DNA: TGCAGTGCTAGAGATCTGAACCGGGGACTAACCTGCGAGCAGTACTTC
J gene: TRBJ2-3; clone size: -; V gene: TRBV7-9; D gene: TRBD2; CDR3 protein: CASSNEEKAGGTDTQYF; CDR3 DNA: TGTGCCAGCAGCAACGAAGAAAAAGCGGGAGGAACAGATACGCAGTATTTT
J gene: TRBJ1-1; clone size: -; V gene: TRBV5-1; D gene: -; CDR3 protein: CASSLAVGSYTEAFF; CDR3 DNA: TGCGCCAGCAGCTTGGCCGTTGGCAGCTACACTGAAGCTTTCTTT
J gene: TRBJ2-1; clone size: many; V gene: TRBV7-9; D gene: -; CDR3 protein: CASSHTRNEQFF; CDR3 DNA: TGTGCCAGCAGCCACACTAGGAATGAGCAGTTCTTC
J gene: TRBJ1-4; clone size: -; V gene: TRBV7-3; D gene: -; CDR3 protein: CASSSDAARGELFF; CDR3 DNA: TGTGCCAGCAGCTCGGACGCCGCTCGTGGAGAACTGTTTTTT
J gene: TRBJ2-1; clone size: few; V gene: TRBV9; D gene: TRBD2; CDR3 protein: CASSVRAGVGNEQFF; CDR3 DNA: TGTGCCAGCAGCGTAAGAGCGGGAGTGGGGAATGAGCAGTTCTTC
J gene: TRBJ1-5; clone size: few; V gene: TRBV20-1; D gene: -; CDR3 protein: CSARDRGHSNQPQHF; CDR3 DNA: TGCAGTGCTAGAGATAGGGGACATAGCAATCAGCCCCAGCATTTT
J gene: TRBJ2-6; clone size: -; V gene: TRBV5-1; D gene: TRBD2; CDR3 protein: CASSMTSGISSGANVLTF; CDR3 DNA: TGCGCCAGCAGCATGACTAGCGGAATTAGCTCTGGGGCCAACGTCCTGACTTTC
J gene: TRBJ2-4; clone size: few; V gene: TRBV19; D gene: -; CDR3 protein: CASSSPKDIQYF; CDR3 DNA: TGTGCCAGTAGTAGCCCCAAGGACATTCAGTACTTC
J gene: TRBJ2-2; clone size: -; V gene: TRBV7-2; D gene: TRBD2; CDR3 protein: CASSSPGLAITGELFF; CDR3 DNA: TGTGCCAGCAGCTCACCCGGACTAGCGATCACCGGGGAGCTGTTTTTT
J gene: TRBJ2-1; clone size: -; V gene: TRBV18; D gene: TRBD1; CDR3 protein: CASSPRTGVNNEQFF; CDR3 DNA: TGTGCCAGCTCACCCCGGACAGGGGTTAACAATGAGCAGTTCTTC
J gene: TRBJ2-5; clone size: -; V gene: TRBV7-8; D gene: -; CDR3 protein: CASSLLTVQETQYF; CDR3 DNA: TGTGCCAGCAGCTTATTGACAGTCCAAGAGACCCAGTACTTC
J gene: TRBJ2-5; clone size: -; V gene: TRBV10-1; D gene: -; CDR3 protein: CASSENPQETQYF; CDR3 DNA: TGCGCCAGCAGTGAGAATCCTCAAGAGACCCAGTACTTC
J gene: TRBJ2-7; clone size: few; V gene: TRBV29-1; D gene: TRBD1; CDR3 protein: CSVQRDSLYEQYF; CDR3 DNA: TGCAGCGTTCAACGGGACAGCCTCTACGAGCAGTACTTC
J gene: TRBJ2-7; clone size: few; V gene: TRBV3-1; D gene: -; CDR3 protein: CASSRLNNEQYF; CDR3 DNA: TGTGCCAGCAGCCGCTTAAACAACGAGCAGTACTTC
J gene: TRBJ2-2; clone size: few; V gene: TRBV6-2/TRBV6-3; D gene: -; CDR3 protein: CASTRDGNTGELFF; CDR3 DNA: TGTGCCAGCACCAGGGACGGCAACACCGGGGAGCTGTTTTTT
J gene: TRBJ2-2; clone size: few; V gene: TRBV6-5; D gene: -; CDR3 protein: CASRETSLFGELFF; CDR3 DNA: TGTGCCAGCAGAGAGACATCCCTCTTTGGGGAGCTGTTTTTT
J gene: TRBJ2-7; clone size: -; V gene: TRBV11-2; D gene: -; CDR3 protein: CASSLEGLHEQYF; CDR3 DNA: TGTGCCAGCAGCTTAGAGGGTCTCCACGAGCAGTACTTC
J gene: TRBJ2-7; clone size: few; V gene: TRBV25-1; D gene: -; CDR3 protein: CASMEDSFSYEQYF; CDR3 DNA: TGTGCCAGCATGGAGGACTCCTTCTCCTACGAGCAGTACTTC
J gene: TRBJ2-2; clone size: -; V gene: TRBV19; D gene: -; CDR3 protein: CASSYRRRRIGELFF; CDR3 DNA: TGTGCCAGTAGTTACAGGAGGCGTCGAATCGGGGAGCTGTTTTTT
J gene: TRBJ1-1; clone size: many; V gene: TRBV3-1; D gene: -; CDR3 protein: CASSPRPGGETEAFF; CDR3 DNA: TGTGCCAGCAGCCCCCGTCCGGGGGGCGAGACTGAAGCTTTCTTT
J gene: TRBJ1-1; clone size: many; V gene: TRBV29-1; D gene: TRBD1; CDR3 protein: CSTNRGGNTEAFF; CDR3 DNA: TGCAGCACAAACAGGGGGGGGAACACTGAAGCTTTCTTT
J gene: TRBJ2-5; clone size: -; V gene: TRBV3-1; D gene: TRBD1; CDR3 protein: CASSPHPGQGEETQYF; CDR3 DNA: TGTGCCAGCAGCCCTCACCCGGGACAGGGTGAAGAGACCCAGTACTTC
J gene: TRBJ2-6; clone size: few; V gene: TRBV20-1; D gene: -; CDR3 protein: CSARDHGRDDVLTF; CDR3 DNA: TGCAGTGCTAGAGATCACGGCAGGGATGACGTCCTGACTTTC
J gene: TRBJ2-3; clone size: few; V gene: TRBV5-1; D gene: -; CDR3 protein: CASSLVWPMGDTQYF; CDR3 DNA: TGCGCCAGCAGCTTGGTGTGGCCCATGGGAGATACGCAGTATTTT
J gene: TRBJ1-1; clone size: few; V gene: TRBV6-5; D gene: -; CDR3 protein: CASGADRNTEAFF; CDR3 DNA: TGTGCCAGCGGTGCCGACAGGAACACTGAAGCTTTCTTT
J gene: TRBJ2-2; clone size: many; V gene: TRBV2; D gene: -; CDR3 protein: CASRDRTVGELFF; CDR3 DNA: TGTGCCAGCAGGGACCGGACAGTCGGGGAGCTGTTTTTT
J gene: TRBJ1-1; clone size: -; V gene: TRBV9; D gene: -; CDR3 protein: CASSVGIAELAYKAFF; CDR3 DNA: TGTGCCAGCAGCGTAGGAATTGCTGAATTGGCCTACAAAGCTTTCTTT
J gene: TRBJ2-7; clone size: -; V gene: TRBV7-9; D gene: -; CDR3 protein: CAISLEDSAYEQYF; CDR3 DNA: TGTGCCATCAGCTTAGAGGACAGTGCCTACGAGCAGTACTTC
J gene: TRBJ2-5; clone size: -; V gene: TRBV29-1; D gene: TRBD2; CDR3 protein: CSVGGLAVVTQYF; CDR3 DNA: TGCAGCGTTGGAGGACTAGCGGTCGTAACCCAGTACTTC
J gene: TRBJ1-1; clone size: few; V gene: TRBV10-3; D gene: -; CDR3 protein: CAISEEGTEAFF; CDR3 DNA: TGTGCCATCAGTGAGGAGGGAACTGAAGCTTTCTTT
J gene: TRBJ1-2; clone size: few; V gene: TRBV11-3; D gene: -; CDR3 protein: CASSPGLAAYGYTF; CDR3 DNA: TGTGCCAGCAGCCCAGGCCTCGCAGCCTATGGCTACACCTTC
J gene: TRBJ1-6; clone size: -; V gene: TRBV7-9; D gene: TRBD1; CDR3 protein: CASSRGDRENSPLHF; CDR3 DNA: TGTGCCAGCAGCCGGGGGGACAGGGAAAATTCACCCCTCCACTTT
J gene: TRBJ1-1; clone size: once; V gene: TRBV5-1; D gene: -; CDR3 protein: CASSWARITEAFF; CDR3 DNA: TGCGCCAGCAGCTGGGCACGGATCACTGAAGCTTTCTTT
J gene: TRBJ2-1; clone size: few; V gene: TRBV5-1; D gene: -; CDR3 protein: CASSFTDSYNEQFF; CDR3 DNA: TGCGCCAGCAGCTTCACTGACTCCTACAATGAGCAGTTCTTC
J gene: TRBJ1-1; clone size: -; V gene: TRBV20-1; D gene: TRBD1; CDR3 protein: CSARETGGASEAFF; CDR3 DNA: TGCAGTGCTCGTGAGACAGGGGGCGCTTCTGAAGCTTTCTTT
J gene: TRBJ2-7; clone size: -; V gene: TRBV11-2; D gene: TRBD2; CDR3 protein: CASSSWGGSYEQYF; CDR3 DNA: TGTGCCAGCAGCTCTTGGGGGGGCTCCTACGAGCAGTACTTC
J gene: TRBJ1-1; clone size: few; V gene: TRBV7-2; D gene: -; CDR3 protein: CASSGPGFTNTEAFF; CDR3 DNA: TGTGCCAGCAGCGGACCGGGTTTCACGAACACTGAAGCTTTCTTT
J gene: TRBJ2-7; clone size: -; V gene: TRBV11-2; D gene: -; CDR3 protein: CASSLLGNPLAAYEQYF; CDR3 DNA: TGTGCCAGCAGCTTACTAGGGAATCCCCTGGCGGCCTACGAGCAGTACTTC
J gene: TRBJ1-3; clone size: -; V gene: TRBV7-2; D gene: -; CDR3 protein: CTSSLVPGLDTIYF; CDR3 DNA: TGTACCAGCAGCTTAGTCCCCGGGTTAGACACCATATATTTT
J gene: TRBJ1-2; clone size: -; V gene: TRBV7-2; D gene: TRBD1; CDR3 protein: CASSLASRGLSGYTF; CDR3 DNA: TGTGCCAGCAGCTTAGCTAGCAGGGGGCTTAGTGGCTACACCTTC
J gene: TRBJ2-1; clone size: -; V gene: TRBV19; D gene: -; CDR3 protein: CASSGHSNEQFF; CDR3 DNA: TGTGCCAGTAGCGGACACTCTAATGAGCAGTTCTTC
J gene: TRBJ1-1; clone size: few; V gene: TRBV5-1; D gene: -; CDR3 protein: CATKIGGTEAFF; CDR3 DNA: TGCGCCACCAAAATCGGGGGCACTGAAGCTTTCTTT
J gene: TRBJ2-1; clone size: -; V gene: TRBV29-1; D gene: TRBD2; CDR3 protein: CSSGTYRPSGRVEQFF; CDR3 DNA: TGCAGCAGCGGGACCTACCGGCCTAGCGGGAGGGTTGAGCAGTTCTTC
J gene: TRBJ2-7; clone size: few; V gene: TRBV10-2; D gene: -; CDR3 protein: CASSAGLGYEQYF; CDR3 DNA: TGCGCCAGCAGTGCTGGTCTAGGGTACGAGCAGTACTTC
J gene: TRBJ2-3; clone size: -; V gene: TRBV12-3/TRBV12-4; D gene: -; CDR3 protein: CASSLRPSHTDTQYF; CDR3 DNA: TGTGCCAGCAGTTTACGGCCGTCACACACAGATACGCAGTATTTT
J gene: TRBJ2-1; clone size: few; V gene: TRBV29-1; D gene: -; CDR3 protein: CSVGMILEQFF; CDR3 DNA: TGCAGCGTGGGAATGATTCTTGAGCAGTTCTTC
J gene: TRBJ1-6; clone size: -; V gene: TRBV12-3/TRBV12-4; D gene: -; CDR3 protein: CASSFTLGGNSPLHF; CDR3 DNA: TGTGCCAGCAGTTTCACCCTTGGGGGCAATTCACCCCTCCACTTT
J gene: TRBJ2-7; clone size: many; V gene: TRBV6-1; D gene: -; CDR3 protein: CASSERQIYEQYF; CDR3 DNA: TGTGCCAGCAGTGAAAGACAGATCTACGAGCAGTACTTC
J gene: TRBJ2-7; clone size: many; V gene: TRBV6-5; D gene: -; CDR3 protein: CASMGHYEQYF; CDR3 DNA: TGTGCCAGCATGGGTCACTACGAGCAGTACTTC
J gene: TRBJ2-7; clone size: few; V gene: TRBV6-6; D gene: -; CDR3 protein: CASSYRAYEQYF; CDR3 DNA: TGTGCCAGCAGTTACAGGGCCTACGAGCAGTACTTC
J gene: TRBJ1-4; clone size: many; V gene: TRBV5-6; D gene: -; CDR3 protein: CASSLVASEKLFF; CDR3 DNA: TGTGCCAGCAGCTTGGTCGCGTCTGAAAAACTGTTTTTT
J gene: TRBJ2-1; clone size: -; V gene: TRBV11-3; D gene: TRBD2; CDR3 protein: CASSLDSWTRINEQFF; CDR3 DNA: TGTGCCAGCAGCTTAGATTCATGGACTAGAATCAATGAGCAGTTCTTC